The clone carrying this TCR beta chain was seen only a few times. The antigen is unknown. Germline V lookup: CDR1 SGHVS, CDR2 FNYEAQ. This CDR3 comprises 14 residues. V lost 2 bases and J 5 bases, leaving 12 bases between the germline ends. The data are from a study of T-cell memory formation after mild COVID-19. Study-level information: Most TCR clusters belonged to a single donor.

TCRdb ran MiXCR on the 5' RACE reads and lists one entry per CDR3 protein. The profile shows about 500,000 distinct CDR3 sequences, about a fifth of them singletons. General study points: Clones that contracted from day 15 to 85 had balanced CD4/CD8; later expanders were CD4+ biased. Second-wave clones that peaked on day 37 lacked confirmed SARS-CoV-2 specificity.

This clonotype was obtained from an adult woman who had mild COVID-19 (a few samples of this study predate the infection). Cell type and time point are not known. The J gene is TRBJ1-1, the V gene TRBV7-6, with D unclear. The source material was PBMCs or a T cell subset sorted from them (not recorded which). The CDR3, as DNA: TGTGCCAGCAGCTTATTGGCAGTTAATACTGAAGCTTTCTTT. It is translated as CASSLLAVNTEAFF.